Presented here are 3 T cell receptor beta chains from one specimen sequenced in a study of T cell changes during pregnancy in multiple sclerosis. Measured with immunoSEQ multiplex PCR; TCRdb has only the in-frame clones, and not every one. The sample shows roughly 51,000 clones, about 92% of them seen only once. The sample was CD4+ T cells from peripheral blood mononuclear cells, taken after pregnancy. Every receptor here comes from a female donor in good health, enrolled as a control in a pregnancy study.

V is TRBV27 and J is TRBJ2-3; D is unresolved. V was shortened by 0 bases and J by 3 bases, with 10 bases between the two germline ends. Germline values: CDR1 MNHEY, CDR2 SMNVEV (reference sequence). This CDR3 has 15 amino acids. The CDR3 DNA is TGTGCCAGCAGTTTATCTCGTTCCCTTACAGATACGCAGTATTTT. Translating gives CASSLSRSLTDTQYF.

The chain has TRBV4-2 and TRBJ1-3; D may be TRBD1 (6 bases). Germline V gene sequence: CDR1 LGHNA, CDR2 YNFKEQ. V was pared by 4 bases and J by 0 bases, with 13 bases between. This CDR3 has 16 residues. The CDR3 DNA reads TGTGCCAGCAGCCCCAGACAGGTACTCTCTGGAAACACCATATATTTT. Its translation is CASSPRQVLSGNTIYF.

V usage is TRBV4-3 and J usage is TRBJ1-6; 7 nucleotides agree with TRBD1. Germline V gives CDR1 LGHNA, CDR2 YSLEER. V was clipped by 3 bases and J by 8 bases; unmatched bases: 1. This CDR3 is built from 13 residues. CDR3: CASSHRGDSPLHF. DNA of the CDR3: TGCGCCAGCAGCCACAGGGGGGATTCACCCCTCCACTTT.